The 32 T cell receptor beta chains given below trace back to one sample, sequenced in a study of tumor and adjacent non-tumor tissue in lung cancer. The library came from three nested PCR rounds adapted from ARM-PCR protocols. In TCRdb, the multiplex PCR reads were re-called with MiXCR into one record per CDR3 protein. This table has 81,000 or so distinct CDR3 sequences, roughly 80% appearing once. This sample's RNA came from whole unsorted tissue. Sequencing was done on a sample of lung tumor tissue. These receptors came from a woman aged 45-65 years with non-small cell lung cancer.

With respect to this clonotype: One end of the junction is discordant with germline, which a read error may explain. The DNA of the CDR3 is TGTGCCAGCAAGAACCTAACGGGGTCCTTTGTGGATGAACAGTTCTTC. This sequence encodes CASKNLTGSFVDEQFF. The rearrangement joins TRBV6-1 to TRBJ2-1, with D tentatively TRBD2 (5 bases). Germline CDR1 MNHNS, CDR2 SASEGT. The CDR3 loop spans 16 amino acids.

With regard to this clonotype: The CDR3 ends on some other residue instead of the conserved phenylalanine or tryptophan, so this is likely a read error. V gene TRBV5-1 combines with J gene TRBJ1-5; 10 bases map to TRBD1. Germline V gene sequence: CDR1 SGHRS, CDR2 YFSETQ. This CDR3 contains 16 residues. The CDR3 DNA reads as TGCGCCAGCAGCTTGGGACAGGGGGCTGGGGATCAGCCGCAGCATTAT. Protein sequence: CASSLGQGAGDQPQHY.

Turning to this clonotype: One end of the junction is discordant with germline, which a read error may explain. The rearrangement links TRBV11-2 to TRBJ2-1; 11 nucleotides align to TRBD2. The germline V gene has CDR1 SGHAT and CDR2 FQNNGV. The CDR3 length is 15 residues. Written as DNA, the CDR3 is TGTGCCAGCAGCTTTATAGCGGGAGGGGACAATAAGCAGATCTTC. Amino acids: CASSFIAGGDNKQIF.

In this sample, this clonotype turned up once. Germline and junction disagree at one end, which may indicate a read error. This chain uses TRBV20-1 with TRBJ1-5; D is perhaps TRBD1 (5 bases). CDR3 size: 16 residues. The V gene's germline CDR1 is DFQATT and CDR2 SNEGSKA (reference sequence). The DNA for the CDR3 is TGCAATGCTCAAGACGGGGGTCGTGGTAGCAATCAGCCCCAGCATTTC. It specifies CNAQDGGRGSNQPQHF.

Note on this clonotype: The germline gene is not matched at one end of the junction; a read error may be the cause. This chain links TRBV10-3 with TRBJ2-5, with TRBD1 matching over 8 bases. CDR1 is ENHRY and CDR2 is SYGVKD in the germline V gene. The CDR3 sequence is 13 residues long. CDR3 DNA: TGTGCCATCAGCGGGACAGGTCATGGGACCCAGTATTTC. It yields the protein CAISGTGHGTQYF.

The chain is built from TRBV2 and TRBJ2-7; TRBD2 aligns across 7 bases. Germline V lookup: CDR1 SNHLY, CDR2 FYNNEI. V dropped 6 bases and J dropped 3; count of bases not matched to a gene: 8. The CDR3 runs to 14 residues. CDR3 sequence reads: CASRLAFGFYEQYF. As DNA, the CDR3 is TGTGCCAGCAGACTAGCGTTTGGGTTCTACGAGCAGTACTTC.

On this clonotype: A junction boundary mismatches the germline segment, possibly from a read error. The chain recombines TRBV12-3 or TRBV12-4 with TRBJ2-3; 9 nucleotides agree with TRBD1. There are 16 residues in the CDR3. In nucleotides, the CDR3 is TGTGCCACCAGTTTTAAGGGGACAGGGAGCACAGATTCGCAGTATTTT. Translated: CATSFKGTGSTDSQYF.

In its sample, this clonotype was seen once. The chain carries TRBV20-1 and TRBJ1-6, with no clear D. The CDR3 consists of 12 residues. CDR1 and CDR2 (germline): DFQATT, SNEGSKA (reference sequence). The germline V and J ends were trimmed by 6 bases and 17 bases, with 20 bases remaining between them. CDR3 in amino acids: CSAHNGYPIFHF. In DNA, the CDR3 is TGCAGTGCCCACAATGGGTACCCTATCTTCCACTTT.

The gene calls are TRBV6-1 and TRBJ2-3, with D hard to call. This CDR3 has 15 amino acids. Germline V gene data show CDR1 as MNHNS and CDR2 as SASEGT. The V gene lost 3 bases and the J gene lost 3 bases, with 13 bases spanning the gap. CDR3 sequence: CASSESTPGTDTQYF. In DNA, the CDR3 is TGTGCCAGCAGTGAGTCTACTCCTGGTACAGATACGCAGTATTTT.

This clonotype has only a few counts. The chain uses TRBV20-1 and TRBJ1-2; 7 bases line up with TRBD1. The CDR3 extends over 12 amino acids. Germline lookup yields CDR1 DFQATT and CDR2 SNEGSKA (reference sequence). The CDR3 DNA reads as TGCAATACTCGACAGGGAGGCTATGGCTACACCTTC. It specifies CNTRQGGYGYTF.

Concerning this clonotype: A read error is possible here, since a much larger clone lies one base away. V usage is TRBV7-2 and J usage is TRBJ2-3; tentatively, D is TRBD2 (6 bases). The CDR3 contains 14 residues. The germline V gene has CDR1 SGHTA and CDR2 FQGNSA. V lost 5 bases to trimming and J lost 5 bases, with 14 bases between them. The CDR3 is CASSAGPAGDTQYF. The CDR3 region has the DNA TGTGCCAGCAGCGCGGGACCAGCAGGAGATACGCAGTATTTT.

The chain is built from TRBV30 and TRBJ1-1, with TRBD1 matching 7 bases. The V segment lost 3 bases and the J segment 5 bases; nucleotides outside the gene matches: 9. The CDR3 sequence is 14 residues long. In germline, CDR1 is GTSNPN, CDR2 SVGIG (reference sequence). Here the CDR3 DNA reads TGTGCCTGGAGGGAGACAGGGACGGATACTGAAGCTTTCTTT. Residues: CAWRETGTDTEAFF.

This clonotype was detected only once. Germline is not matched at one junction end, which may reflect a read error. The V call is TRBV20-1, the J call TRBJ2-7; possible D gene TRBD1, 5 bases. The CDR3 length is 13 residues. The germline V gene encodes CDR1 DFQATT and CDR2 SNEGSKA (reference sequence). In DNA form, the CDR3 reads TGTAGTGCTAGAGAACAGGCTTACTACGAGCAGTACTTC. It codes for CSAREQAYYEQYF.

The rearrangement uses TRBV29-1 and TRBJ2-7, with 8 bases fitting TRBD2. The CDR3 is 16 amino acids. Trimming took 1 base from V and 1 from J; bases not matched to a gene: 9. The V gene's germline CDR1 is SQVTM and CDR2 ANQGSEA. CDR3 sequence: CSVEATGLAGSYEQYF. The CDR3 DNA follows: TGCAGCGTTGAAGCGACGGGATTAGCGGGATCCTACGAGCAGTACTTC.

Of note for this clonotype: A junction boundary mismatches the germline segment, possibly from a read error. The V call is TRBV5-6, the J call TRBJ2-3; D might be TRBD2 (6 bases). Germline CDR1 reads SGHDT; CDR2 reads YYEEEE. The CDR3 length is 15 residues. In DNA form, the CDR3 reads TGTGCCAGCAGCCCTGGAGGGAGTTTCGCAGATACACAGTATTTT. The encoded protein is CASSPGGSFADTQYF.

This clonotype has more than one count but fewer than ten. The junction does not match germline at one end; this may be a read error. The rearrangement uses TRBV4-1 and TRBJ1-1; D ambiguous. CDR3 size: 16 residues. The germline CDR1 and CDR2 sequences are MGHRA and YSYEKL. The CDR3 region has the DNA TGCGCCAGCGGCCAAGATCAGTACCGATTGAACACTGAAGCTTTCTTC. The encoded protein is CASGQDQYRLNTEAFF.

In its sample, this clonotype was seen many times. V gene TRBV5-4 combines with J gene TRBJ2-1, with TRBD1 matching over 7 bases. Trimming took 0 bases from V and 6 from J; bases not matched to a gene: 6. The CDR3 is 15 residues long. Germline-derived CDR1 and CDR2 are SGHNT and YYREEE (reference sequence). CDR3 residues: CASSLVWAGGNEQFF. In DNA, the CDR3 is TGTGCCAGCAGCTTGGTCTGGGCAGGGGGCAATGAGCAGTTCTTC.

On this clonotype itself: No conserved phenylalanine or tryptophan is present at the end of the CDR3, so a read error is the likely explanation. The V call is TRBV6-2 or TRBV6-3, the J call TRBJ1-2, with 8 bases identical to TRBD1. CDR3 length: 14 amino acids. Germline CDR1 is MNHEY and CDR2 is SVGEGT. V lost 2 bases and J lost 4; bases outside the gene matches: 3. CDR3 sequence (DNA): TGTGCCAGCAGTTACCAGGGGGCGAGCTATGGCTACACCCTT. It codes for CASSYQGASYGYTL.

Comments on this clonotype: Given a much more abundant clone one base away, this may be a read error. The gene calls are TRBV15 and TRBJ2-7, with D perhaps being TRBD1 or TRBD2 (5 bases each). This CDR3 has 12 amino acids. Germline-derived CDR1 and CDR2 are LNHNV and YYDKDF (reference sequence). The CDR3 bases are TGTGTCACCAGCAGAGATATGGGACGCCAGGACTTC. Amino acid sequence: CVTSRDMGRQDF.

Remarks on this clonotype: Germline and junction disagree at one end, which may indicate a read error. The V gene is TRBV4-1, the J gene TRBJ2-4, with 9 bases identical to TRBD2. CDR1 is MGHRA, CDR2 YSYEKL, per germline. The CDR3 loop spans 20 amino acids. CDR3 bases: TGCGCCAGCAGCCAAGATATGTGGCGGGAGGGCTCCTTAGCCATAAACATTCAGTACTTC. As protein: CASSQDMWREGSLAINIQYF.

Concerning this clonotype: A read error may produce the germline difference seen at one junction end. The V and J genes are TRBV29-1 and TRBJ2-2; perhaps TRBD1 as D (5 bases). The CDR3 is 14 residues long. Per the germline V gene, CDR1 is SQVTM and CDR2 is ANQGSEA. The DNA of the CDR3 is TGTAACGTTTCGGACAAGGCGCACATCGGGGAGCTGTTTTTT. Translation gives CNVSDKAHIGELFF.

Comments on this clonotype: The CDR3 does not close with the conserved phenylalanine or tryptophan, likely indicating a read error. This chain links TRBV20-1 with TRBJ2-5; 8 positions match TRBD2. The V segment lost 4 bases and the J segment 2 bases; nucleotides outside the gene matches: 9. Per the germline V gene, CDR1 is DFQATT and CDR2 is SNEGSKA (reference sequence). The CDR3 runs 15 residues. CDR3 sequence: CSATPGGGRQETQYS. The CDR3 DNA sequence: TGCAGTGCTACACCGGGAGGGGGTAGACAAGAGACCCAGTACTCC.

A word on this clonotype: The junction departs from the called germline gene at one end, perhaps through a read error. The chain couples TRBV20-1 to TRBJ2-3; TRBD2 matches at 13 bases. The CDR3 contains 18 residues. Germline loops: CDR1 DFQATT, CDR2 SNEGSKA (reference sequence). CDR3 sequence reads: CNARHAKRLAGGTDTQYF. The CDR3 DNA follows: TGCAATGCTAGACATGCGAAACGACTAGCGGGAGGAACAGATACGCAGTATTTT.

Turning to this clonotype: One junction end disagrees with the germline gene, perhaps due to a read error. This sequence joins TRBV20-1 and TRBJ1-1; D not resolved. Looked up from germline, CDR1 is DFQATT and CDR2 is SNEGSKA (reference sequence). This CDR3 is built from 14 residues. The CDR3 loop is CCAPGGVVNTGAFF. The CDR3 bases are TGCTGTGCTCCCGGCGGGGTAGTGAACACTGGAGCTTTCTTT.

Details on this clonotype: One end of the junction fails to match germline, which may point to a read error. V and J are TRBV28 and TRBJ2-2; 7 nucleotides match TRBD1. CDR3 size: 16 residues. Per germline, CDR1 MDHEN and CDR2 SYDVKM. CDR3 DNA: TGTACCAGCAGTTTGACCCGGGACAGTTACATCGGGGAGCTGTTTTTT. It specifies CTSSLTRDSYIGELFF.

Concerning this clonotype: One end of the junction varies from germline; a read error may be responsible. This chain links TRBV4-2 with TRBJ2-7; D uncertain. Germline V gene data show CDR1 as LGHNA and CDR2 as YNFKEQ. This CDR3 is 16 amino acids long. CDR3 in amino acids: CASSQLSPPSSYEHYF. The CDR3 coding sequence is TGTGCCAGCAGCCAACTATCGCCCCCGAGCTCCTACGAGCATTACTTC.

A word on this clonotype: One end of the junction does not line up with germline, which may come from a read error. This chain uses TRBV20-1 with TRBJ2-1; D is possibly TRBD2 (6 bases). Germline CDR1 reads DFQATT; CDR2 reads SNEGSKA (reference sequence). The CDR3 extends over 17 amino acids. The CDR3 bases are TGTAGTGCTAGAGATTCAGAAACTAGCTTCTCGGGGAGTGAACGACGCTTC. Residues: CSARDSETSFSGSERRF.

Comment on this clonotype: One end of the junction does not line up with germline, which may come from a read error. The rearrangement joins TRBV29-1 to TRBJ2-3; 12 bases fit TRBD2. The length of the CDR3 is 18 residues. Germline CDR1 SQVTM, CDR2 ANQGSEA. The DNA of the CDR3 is TGCAGCGCTGAAGTCCAAGGACTAGCGGGATGGGGAGGGGATACGCAGTATTTT. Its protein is CSAEVQGLAGWGGDTQYF.

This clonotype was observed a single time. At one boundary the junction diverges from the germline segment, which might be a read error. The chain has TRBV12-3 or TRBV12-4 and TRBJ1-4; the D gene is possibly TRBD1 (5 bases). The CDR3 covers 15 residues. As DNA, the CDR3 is TGTGCTAGCAGTTTGATGGGGCATTCGGATGGAAAACTGTTTTTT. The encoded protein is CASSLMGHSDGKLFF.

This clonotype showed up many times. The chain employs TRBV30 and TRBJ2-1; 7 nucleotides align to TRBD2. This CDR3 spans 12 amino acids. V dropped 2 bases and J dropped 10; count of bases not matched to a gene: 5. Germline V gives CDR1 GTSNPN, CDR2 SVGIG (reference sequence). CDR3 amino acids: CAWSKSSGEQFF. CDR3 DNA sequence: TGTGCCTGGAGTAAATCTAGCGGAGAGCAGTTCTTC. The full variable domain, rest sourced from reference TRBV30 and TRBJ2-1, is SQTIHQWPATLVQPVGSPLSLECTVEGTSNPNLYWYRQAAGRGLQLLFYSVGIGQISSEVPQNLSASRPQDRQFILSSKKLLLSDSGFYLCAWSKSSGEQFFGPGTRLTVL.

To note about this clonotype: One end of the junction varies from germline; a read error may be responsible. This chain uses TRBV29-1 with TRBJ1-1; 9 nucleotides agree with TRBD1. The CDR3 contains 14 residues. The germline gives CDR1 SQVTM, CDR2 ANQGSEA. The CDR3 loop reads CSVTGGMLNTDAFF. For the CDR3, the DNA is TGCAGCGTTACAGGGGGCATGTTGAACACTGATGCTTTCTTT. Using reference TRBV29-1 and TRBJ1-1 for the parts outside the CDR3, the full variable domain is SAVISQKPSRDICQRGTSLTIQCQVDSQVTMMFWYRQQPGQSLTLIATANQGSEATYESGFVIDKFPISRPNLTFSTLTVSNMSPEDSSIYLCSVTGGMLNTDAFFGQGTRLTVV.

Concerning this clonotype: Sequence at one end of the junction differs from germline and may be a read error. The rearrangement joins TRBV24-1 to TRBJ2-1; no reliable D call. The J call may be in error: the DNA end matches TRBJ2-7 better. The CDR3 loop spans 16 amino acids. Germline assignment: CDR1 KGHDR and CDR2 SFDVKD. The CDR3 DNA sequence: TGTGCTACCAGTAAGGCCAGGAGCAGATCCTACAATGAGCAGTACTTC. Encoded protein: CATSKARSRSYNEQYF.